The 15 T cell receptor beta chains given below trace back to one sample, sequenced in a study of cytomegalovirus exposure and HLA in healthy donors. Amplification used 60 Vbeta primers and 13 Jbeta primers. The protocol was immunoSEQ multiplex PCR, while the TCRdb copy is restricted to in-frame clones and leaves out a portion. Among approximately 120,000 clones, roughly a tenth were seen once, and the ten largest hold 4.5% to 5%. Material for sequencing was PBMCs. The receptors here all came from a woman aged 18-29 years in good health and CMV-seropositive.

With regard to this clone: Compared with germline, one end of the junction differs, possibly owing to a read error. This same CDR3 is encoded by further DNA sequences in the sample. The chain has TRBV4-2 and TRBJ1-1, with 9 bases fitting TRBD1. Per the germline V gene, CDR1 is LGHNA and CDR2 is YNFKEQ. The CDR3 contains 14 residues. CDR3: CASSPGQGNTEAFF. CDR3 bases: TGTGCCAGCAGCCCCGGACAGGGGAACACTGAGGCTTTCTTT.

The chain uses TRBV6-1 and TRBJ2-7; D possibly corresponds to TRBD2 (6 bases). The V gene's germline CDR1 is MNHNS and CDR2 SASEGT. The germline V and J ends were trimmed by 2 bases and 2 bases, with 13 bases remaining between them. The length of the CDR3 is 15 residues. The CDR3 region has the DNA TGTGCCAGCAGTGAAACTATAGCGGAAACCTACGAGCAGTACTTC. It yields the protein CASSETIAETYEQYF.

The chain couples TRBV28 to TRBJ2-2, with D possibly TRBD2 on 6 matching bases. Trimming cost V 3 bases and J 0 bases, with 17 bases left between them. In germline, CDR1 is MDHEN, CDR2 SYDVKM. The CDR3 totals 18 residues. The CDR3 nucleotides read TGTGCCAGCAGTTTCGATAGCGGCACTTTTGCGAACACCGGGGAGCTGTTTTTT. Translation gives CASSFDSGTFANTGELFF.

The chain uses TRBV29-1 and TRBJ2-7; D remains unclear. The germline V gene encodes CDR1 SQVTM and CDR2 ANQGSEA. Trimming pared 2 bases from V and 2 bases from J, leaving 7 bases between. The length of the CDR3 is 12 residues. In nucleotides, the CDR3 is TGCAGCGTTGAATTCTCAGCCTACGAGCAGTACTTC. This sequence encodes CSVEFSAYEQYF.

This chain uses TRBV6-5 with TRBJ2-2; D is uncertain. V lost 0 bases and J lost 0, with 8 bases in between. This CDR3 contains 16 residues. Germline V gene data show CDR1 as MNHEY and CDR2 as SVGAGI. The CDR3 protein is CASSYSYSSNTGELFF. The CDR3 DNA is TGTGCCAGCAGTTACTCGTACAGCTCGAACACCGGGGAGCTGTTTTTT.

The chain recombines TRBV2 with TRBJ2-1; possible D gene TRBD2, 6 bases. The V end was cut by 2 bases, the J end by 7 bases, with 18 bases between. The CDR3 extends over 16 amino acids. CDR1 and CDR2 (germline): SNHLY, FYNNEI. The CDR3 coding sequence is TGTGCCAGCAGTGAATGGGCGGGGACGGGGTTGAATGAGCAGTTCTTC. Residues: CASSEWAGTGLNEQFF.

The rearrangement joins TRBV5-5 to TRBJ1-5; 10 nucleotides match TRBD1. V lost 4 bases and J lost 5; bases outside the gene matches: 6. The germline V gene has CDR1 SGHKS and CDR2 YYEKEE (reference sequence). The CDR3 is made up of 15 amino acids. The CDR3 DNA reads TGTGCCAGCAGCGAGGGACAGGGGACGGATCAGCCCCAGCATTTT. It encodes CASSEGQGTDQPQHF. Full variable domain (remainder filled in from reference TRBV5-5 and TRBJ1-5): DAGVTQSPTHLIKTRGQQVTLRCSPISGHKSVSWYQQVLGQGPQFIFQYYEKEERGRGNFPDRFSARQFPNYSSELNVNALLLGDSALYLCASSEGQGTDQPQHFGDGTRLSIL.

CDR3 loop: CASSQSQGDTQYF. The CDR3 DNA reads as TGTGCCAGCAGCCAATCGCAGGGGGATACGCAGTACTTC. The rearrangement links TRBV14 to TRBJ2-7; the match to TRBD1 covers 7 bases. CDR1 is SGHDN and CDR2 is FVKESK in the germline V gene. CDR3 size: 13 residues. J gave up 9 bases and V 2 bases, and 7 bases lay outside the gene matches.

This clone has more than one count but fewer than ten. In DNA form, the CDR3 reads TGTGCCATCAGTGAGGGTCTCTTAGGGGGATCCGTGTCGGGGCAGTACTTC. This sequence encodes CAISEGLLGGSVSGQYF. This chain connects TRBV10-3 to TRBJ2-7; a possible D gene is TRBD1 (6 bases). This CDR3 comprises 17 residues. The germline CDR1 and CDR2 sequences are ENHRY and SYGVKD. Trimming removed 2 bases at V and 9 bases at J, with 26 bases between.

V is TRBV15 and J is TRBJ2-3, with D perhaps TRBD2 (5 bases). The CDR3 extends over 15 amino acids. Between the trimmed V and J ends, which lost 3 bases and 6 bases, there was a span of 16 bases. The germline V gene encodes CDR1 LNHNV and CDR2 YYDKDF (reference sequence). The CDR3 here is CATSRALGGVDTQYF. CDR3 sequence (DNA): TGTGCCACCAGCAGGGCACTAGGAGGCGTCGATACGCAGTATTTT.

The chain links TRBV11-2 to TRBJ2-7; 7 nucleotides line up with TRBD1. The CDR3 extends over 15 amino acids. The V segment lost 2 bases and the J segment 4 bases; nucleotides outside the gene matches: 8. Germline CDR1 and CDR2: SGHAT and FQNNGV. The CDR3, as DNA: TGTGCCAGCAGCTTAAACTTAGGGGGCACTTACGAGCAGTACTTC. As protein: CASSLNLGGTYEQYF.

The V and J genes are TRBV7-9 and TRBJ2-1, with a possible D match to TRBD1 (6 bases). Germline lookup yields CDR1 SEHNR and CDR2 FQNEAQ (reference sequence). Trimming shortened V by 5 bases and J by 16 bases, and 18 bases separated the two germline ends. The CDR3 spans 12 residues. The CDR3 DNA sequence: TGTGCCAGCAGCGCGAGCACAGGGAACCCCTTCTTC. Its translation: CASSASTGNPFF.

This sequence joins TRBV6-5 and TRBJ2-7; 9 nucleotides align to TRBD2. The germline V gene has CDR1 MNHEY and CDR2 SVGAGI. V gave up 6 bases and J gave up 6 bases; unmatched junction bases: 12. The CDR3 has 15 residues. The CDR3 is CASSRHLAGGSEQYF. CDR3 sequence (DNA): TGTGCCAGCAGCAGGCACTTGGCGGGAGGGAGCGAGCAGTACTTC.

This clone was observed a handful of times. The chain combines TRBV29-1 with TRBJ2-6; perhaps TRBD2 as D (5 bases). CDR1 is SQVTM and CDR2 is ANQGSEA in the germline V gene. The length of the CDR3 is 15 residues. Trimming shortened V by 3 bases and J by 0 bases, and 9 bases separated the two germline ends. The CDR3 is CSVDLGNSGANVLTF. The CDR3 bases are TGCAGCGTTGACCTCGGGAACTCTGGGGCCAACGTCCTGACTTTC. Filled out from reference TRBV29-1 and TRBJ2-6, the complete variable domain reads SAVISQKPSRDICQRGTSLTIQCQVDSQVTMMFWYRQQPGQSLTLIATANQGSEATYESGFVIDKFPISRPNLTFSTLTVSNMSPEDSSIYLCSVDLGNSGANVLTFGAGSRLTVL.

CDR3: CASSLTGVLETQYF. CDR3 nucleotide sequence: TGCGCCAGCAGCTTGACAGGGGTCTTGGAGACCCAGTACTTC. This chain joins TRBV5-1 and TRBJ2-5, with 7 bases identical to TRBD1. Germline trimming cut 1 base from V and 5 bases from J; bases unmatched to any gene: 5. This CDR3 is built from 14 residues. Germline assignment: CDR1 SGHRS and CDR2 YFSETQ. The entire variable domain, with the rest obtained from reference TRBV5-1 and TRBJ2-5, is as follows: KAGVTQTPRYLIKTRGQQVTLSCSPISGHRSVSWYQQTPGQGLQFLFEYFSETQRNKGNFPGRFSGRQFSNSRSEMNVSTLELGDSALYLCASSLTGVLETQYFGPGTRLLVL.